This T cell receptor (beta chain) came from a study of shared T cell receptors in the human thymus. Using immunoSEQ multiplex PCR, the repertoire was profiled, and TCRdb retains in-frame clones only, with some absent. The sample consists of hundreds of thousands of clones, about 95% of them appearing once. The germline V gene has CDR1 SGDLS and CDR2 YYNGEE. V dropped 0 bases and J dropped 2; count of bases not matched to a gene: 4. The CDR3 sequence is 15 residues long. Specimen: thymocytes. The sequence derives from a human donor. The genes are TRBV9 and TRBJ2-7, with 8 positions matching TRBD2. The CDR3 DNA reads TGTGCCAGCAGCGTAGGTCCCGGGAGGGCCTACGAGCAGTACTTC. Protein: CASSVGPGRAYEQYF.